These 31 T cell receptor beta chains share one sample of origin, sequenced in a study of blood T cells in healthy people across ages (dated by TCRdb to about 2015). The library was obtained by 5' RACE. The instrument given in TCRdb is Illumina HiSeq 2500. A second PCR of roughly 7 to 12 cycles was performed with a sample-barcoded 5' primer and a J-beta primer mix. TCRdb reanalyzed the raw reads on its own, using fastp at Q25 for trimming and MiXCR for clone calling, and kept in-frame beta chains. Each CDR3 protein appears once, grouped with its most common genes and DNA. Within this sample are fewer than 1.5 million distinct CDR3 sequences, with approximately 42% of them counted one time only. 7% to 9.5% of the sample comes from the top ten. Source material: blood. The receptors shown here come from a woman younger than 35 in good health.

The V call is TRBV3-1, the J call TRBJ2-1; 8 bases are a match to TRBD2. J was trimmed by 4 bases and V by 4 bases; bases with no gene match: 6. This CDR3 comprises 15 residues. CDR1 and CDR2 (germline): LGHDT, YNNKEL (reference sequence). CDR3 region: CASSRGLALYNEQFF. The CDR3 DNA reads TGTGCCAGCAGCCGAGGACTAGCTTTGTACAATGAGCAGTTCTTC.

This clonotype was found a few times. The chain links TRBV3-1 to TRBJ1-2; D is undetermined. CDR1 LGHDT and CDR2 YNNKEL come from the germline V gene (reference sequence). Trimming left V 0 bases short and J 8 bases short, with 16 bases between. The CDR3 is made up of 15 amino acids. The CDR3 protein is CASSQEGGLIGGYTF. As DNA, the CDR3 is TGTGCCAGCAGCCAAGAAGGTGGGCTCATAGGGGGCTACACCTTC.

CDR3 sequence: CASSIRELYEQYF. CDR3 bases: TGTGCCAGCAGCATTAGGGAACTCTACGAGCAGTACTTC. V is TRBV7-2 and J is TRBJ2-7; D is ambiguous. V was cut by 5 bases and J by 3 bases, with 11 bases left in between. The germline V gene encodes CDR1 SGHTA and CDR2 FQGNSA. This CDR3 region has 13 residues.

CDR3 protein: CASSLASGTPYEQYF. The CDR3 region has the DNA TGCGCCAGCAGCTTGGCCAGCGGAACGCCCTACGAGCAGTACTTC. The rearrangement uses TRBV5-1 and TRBJ2-7, with D possibly matching TRBD2 (5 bases). CDR3 length: 15 residues. Trimming cost V 0 bases and J 2 bases, with 12 bases left between them. Germline loops: CDR1 SGHRS, CDR2 YFSETQ. Together with reference TRBV5-1 and TRBJ2-7, the CDR3 gives the full variable domain: KAGVTQTPRYLIKTRGQQVTLSCSPISGHRSVSWYQQTPGQGLQFLFEYFSETQRNKGNFPGRFSGRQFSNSRSEMNVSTLELGDSALYLCASSLASGTPYEQYFGPGTRLTVT.

The chain links TRBV4-2 to TRBJ2-4; 13 bases fit TRBD2. The closer fit of TRBJ2-7 to the DNA end suggests the J call may be wrong. Germline CDR1 reads LGHNA; CDR2 reads YNFKEQ. The CDR3 is 15 amino acids. CDR3 sequence: CASSQGRLAGGEQYF. For the CDR3, the DNA is TGTGCCAGCAGCCAAGGTAGACTAGCGGGAGGCGAGCAGTACTTC.

This chain links TRBV20-1 with TRBJ2-7, with D possibly being TRBD1 (6 bases). The germline V gene has CDR1 DFQATT and CDR2 SNEGSKA (reference sequence). The CDR3 is 14 residues long. V was shortened by 6 bases and J by 7 bases, with 22 bases between the two germline ends. Written as DNA, the CDR3 is TGCAGTGCGTATGACAGGTTCTCGGATTTTGAGCAGTACTTC. Its protein product is CSAYDRFSDFEQYF.

This chain joins TRBV29-1 and TRBJ1-1; unclear D gene. Germline loops: CDR1 SQVTM, CDR2 ANQGSEA. V shed 8 bases and J shed 6 bases, with 19 bases lying between them. This CDR3 has 13 residues. This chain's CDR3 is CSSSDPYGAEAFF. The CDR3 DNA sequence: TGCAGCTCCTCAGATCCCTATGGCGCTGAAGCTTTCTTT.

The CDR3 DNA is TGTGCCAGCAGCCAAGGGGGGGCGCACACTGAAGCTTTCTTT. The encoded protein is CASSQGGAHTEAFF. V gene TRBV3-1 combines with J gene TRBJ1-1; TRBD1 might be the D (6 bases). V shed 1 base and J shed 3 bases, with 9 bases lying between them. Germline-derived CDR1 and CDR2 are LGHDT and YNNKEL (reference sequence). CDR3 length: 14 residues.

This clonotype was recorded a few times. J is TRBJ2-5 and V is TRBV6-5; D gene ambiguous. V was shortened by 2 bases and J by 5 bases, with 9 bases between the two germline ends. From germline, CDR1 is MNHEY and CDR2 SVGAGI. The length of the CDR3 is 13 residues. In DNA form, the CDR3 reads TGTGCCAGCAGTTACAGGGTTTTCGAGACCCAGTACTTC. It translates to CASSYRVFETQYF.

The rearrangement joins TRBV10-3 to TRBJ2-7; weak D call: TRBD2 (6 bases). Germline CDR1 reads ENHRY; CDR2 reads SYGVKD. The CDR3 spans 12 residues. V lost 7 bases, J lost 4 bases, and 11 bases lay in between. The chain's CDR3 is CAITEEGYEQYF. The CDR3 DNA reads TGTGCCATCACCGAGGAGGGGTACGAGCAGTACTTC.

CDR3 in amino acids: CASSEAPGRGETQYF. CDR3 sequence (DNA): TGTGCCAGCAGTGAAGCCCCGGGGCGTGGGGAGACCCAGTACTTC. This chain uses TRBV6-1 with TRBJ2-5, with D perhaps given as TRBD1 or TRBD2 (5 bases each). This CDR3 contains 15 residues. Germline CDR1 reads MNHNS; CDR2 reads SASEGT. The V end was cut by 0 bases, the J end by 5 bases, with 13 bases between.

This sequence joins TRBV20-1 and TRBJ1-1; 9 bases agree with TRBD1. The V segment lost 5 bases and the J segment 7 bases; nucleotides outside the gene matches: 8. The CDR3 covers 13 residues. The V gene's germline CDR1 is DFQATT and CDR2 SNEGSKA (reference sequence). The CDR3 nucleotides are TGCAGTGCTGCGGCCGGGACAGGGATTGAAGCTTTCTTT. As protein: CSAAAGTGIEAFF.

This clonotype appeared a few times. This rearrangement joins TRBV20-1 to TRBJ1-2; D is ambiguous. Trimming cost V 5 bases and J 5 bases, with 15 bases left between them. The CDR3 loop spans 13 amino acids. Germline CDR1 and CDR2: DFQATT and SNEGSKA (reference sequence). The CDR3 region has the DNA TGCAGTGCTCCTATAGAGGGCGGTTATGGCTACACCTTC. This gives the protein CSAPIEGGYGYTF.

This clonotype came up a few times. The J gene is TRBJ1-2, the V gene TRBV18; 7 bases fit TRBD1. The length of the CDR3 is 15 residues. The germline V gene has CDR1 KGHSH and CDR2 LQKENI. With 4 bases clipped from V and 5 bases from J, the junction kept 10 bases outside the gene matches. Written as DNA, the CDR3 is TGTGCCAGCTCACATACAGACGCCAGGGGGTATGGCTACACCTTC. Protein: CASSHTDARGYGYTF.

The chain links TRBV20-1 to TRBJ2-7; 7 bases fit TRBD1. The ends lost 3 bases at V and 2 bases at J; junction bases unmatched: 7. Germline CDR1 reads DFQATT; CDR2 reads SNEGSKA (reference sequence). The CDR3 covers 14 residues. The chain's CDR3 is CSASHRGTTYEQYF. The DNA for the CDR3 is TGCAGTGCTAGCCACAGGGGCACCACCTACGAGCAGTACTTC.

This sequence joins TRBV28 and TRBJ2-5; the D is unclear. The DNA end is more similar to TRBJ2-7, so the J call may be wrong. Germline V CDR1 and CDR2: MDHEN, SYDVKM. The CDR3 is 14 residues long. This chain's CDR3 is CASTRRNRDREQYF. Here the CDR3 DNA reads TGTGCCAGCACCCGACGGAATAGGGATCGCGAGCAGTACTTC.

The CDR3 region has the DNA TGCAGCGTTGAGGTCTACGGGGGGGTAACAGATACGCAGTATTTT. Translated: CSVEVYGGVTDTQYF. The chain couples TRBV29-1 to TRBJ2-3; 8 positions match TRBD2. CDR3 size: 15 residues. Losses at the gene ends were 3 bases for V and 3 bases for J; bases not matched to a gene: 8. Germline V gene lookup returns CDR1 SQVTM and CDR2 ANQGSEA.

This clonotype was seen only a few times. The V and J genes are TRBV12-3 or TRBV12-4 and TRBJ1-2; the match to TRBD1 covers 8 bases. The CDR3 contains 15 residues. The junction had 8 bases not matched to a gene; V was cut back by 4 bases and J by 4 bases. The CDR3 DNA reads as TGTGCCAGCAGTTCTACAGGGGGAGTTGGCTATGGCTACACCTTC. Its protein is CASSSTGGVGYGYTF.

Ten or more counts support this clonotype. V gene TRBV4-1 combines with J gene TRBJ2-5; 7 nucleotides agree with TRBD1. V shed 1 base and J 2 bases; nucleotides not matched to a gene: 4. The CDR3 extends over 15 amino acids. Germline values: CDR1 MGHRA, CDR2 YSYEKL. The CDR3 loop reads CASSQGARGQETQYF. The CDR3 DNA is TGCGCCAGCAGCCAAGGAGCCAGGGGGCAAGAGACCCAGTACTTC.

This clonotype appeared a single time. The chain recombines TRBV7-8 with TRBJ1-1; 9 bases map to TRBD1. From germline, CDR1 is SGHVS and CDR2 FQNEAQ. V trimming: 4 bases; J trimming: 5 bases; junction bases outside the gene matches: 17. The CDR3 spans 18 residues. For the CDR3, the DNA is TGTGCCAGCAGCTCCACAACAGGGGGCGATCTATTTGGGACTGAAGCTTTCTTT. This encodes CASSSTTGGDLFGTEAFF.

This clonotype showed up just a few times. The V call is TRBV27, the J call TRBJ2-3; TRBD2 matches at 8 bases. With V trimmed by 5 bases and J by 12 bases, 13 bases remained unmatched. CDR3 size: 14 residues. Germline assignment: CDR1 MNHEY and CDR2 SMNVEV (reference sequence). The CDR3 loop reads CASSPRTSLPRQYF. The DNA for the CDR3 is TGTGCCAGCAGTCCCCGGACTAGCCTCCCACGCCAGTATTTT.

This clonotype was counted a few times. This chain joins TRBV4-1 and TRBJ2-1; D gene unclear. V gave up 1 base and J gave up 13 bases, with 11 bases separating them. The CDR3 is made up of 12 amino acids. The V gene's germline CDR1 is MGHRA and CDR2 YSYEKL. CDR3 DNA: TGCGCCAGCAGCCAAGTCTCAGATGTACAGTTCTTC. Translated: CASSQVSDVQFF.

This clonotype was observed a handful of times. V usage is TRBV20-1 and J usage is TRBJ2-1; either TRBD1 or TRBD2 may fit D (5 bases each). The V and J ends lost 0 bases and 7 bases respectively, with 13 bases between them. CDR1 and CDR2 (germline): DFQATT, SNEGSKA (reference sequence). The CDR3 has 14 amino acids. The CDR3 DNA reads as TGCAGTGCTAGAGATCTGCGACAGCGGAATGAGCAGTTCTTC. Its protein is CSARDLRQRNEQFF.

This clonotype was observed a few times. The rearrangement joins TRBV30 to TRBJ2-1; D is unclear. The V end lost 2 bases, the J end lost 1 base, and 9 bases lay between the germline ends. The germline V gene has CDR1 GTSNPN and CDR2 SVGIG (reference sequence). This CDR3 has 14 residues. Written as DNA, the CDR3 is TGTGCCTGGAGTCCTCTGGAATCCTACAATGAGCAGTTCTTC. It is translated as CAWSPLESYNEQFF.

J is TRBJ2-3 and V is TRBV4-1; D unresolved. V shed 5 bases and J shed 1 base, with 10 bases lying between them. Germline CDR1 reads MGHRA; CDR2 reads YSYEKL. This CDR3 is built from 14 residues. The CDR3: CASSSRPGTDTQYF. The DNA for the CDR3 is TGCGCCAGCAGCTCGCGGCCCGGCACAGATACGCAGTATTTT.

This chain joins TRBV29-1 and TRBJ2-6, with 10 bases fitting TRBD1. The germline V gene has CDR1 SQVTM and CDR2 ANQGSEA. The CDR3 spans 15 residues. The V and J ends lost 6 bases and 4 bases, in that order; junction bases with no gene match: 6. The CDR3 sequence: CSVAGQGTGANVLTF. CDR3 bases: TGCAGCGTGGCGGGACAGGGGACAGGGGCCAACGTCCTGACTTTC.

The gene calls are TRBV5-1 and TRBJ2-4; possibly TRBD1 or TRBD2 for D (5 bases each). CDR1 and CDR2 from the germline V gene are SGHRS and YFSETQ. The V and J ends lost 5 bases and 0 bases respectively, with 9 bases between them. The CDR3 length is 14 residues. The chain's CDR3 is CASRGEIAKNIQYF. The CDR3 nucleotides are TGCGCCAGCAGGGGGGAAATAGCCAAAAACATTCAGTACTTC.

This clonotype was seen just once. The chain is built from TRBV2 and TRBJ1-6; D ambiguous. Germline loops: CDR1 SNHLY, CDR2 FYNNEI. V was pared by 5 bases and J by 8 bases, with 10 bases between. The CDR3 runs to 13 residues. The CDR3 DNA reads as TGTGCCAGCAGTCCCGCGAGGGATTCACCCCTCCACTTT. It encodes CASSPARDSPLHF.

In this sample, this clonotype turned up a few times. The chain links TRBV27 to TRBJ1-5; D is ambiguous. The germline CDR1 and CDR2 sequences are MNHEY and SMNVEV (reference sequence). The CDR3 has 13 residues. V lost 3 bases and J lost 5, with 8 bases in between. CDR3 in amino acids: CASSFSDYQPQHF. The CDR3 DNA sequence: TGTGCCAGCAGTTTTTCAGATTATCAGCCCCAGCATTTT.

V and J are TRBV21-1 and TRBJ2-4. TRBJ2-7 explains the end of the DNA better; the J call may be wrong. TRBV21-1 is described as a pseudogene. The CDR3 sequence is 14 residues long. In DNA form, the CDR3 reads TGTACCAGCAGCAAAGATGACGGAACCTACGAGCAGTACTTC. This codes for CTSSKDDGTYEQYF.

On this clonotype: The junction departs from germline at one end; a sequencing error may be responsible. This chain joins TRBV7-9 and TRBJ1-2; 11 nucleotides agree with TRBD1. CDR3 length: 13 residues. CDR1 and CDR2 from the germline V gene are SEHNR and FQNEAQ (reference sequence). This chain's CDR3 is CARSLGQGAGYTF. Written as DNA, the CDR3 is TGTGCCCGCAGCTTAGGACAGGGGGCTGGCTACACCTTC.